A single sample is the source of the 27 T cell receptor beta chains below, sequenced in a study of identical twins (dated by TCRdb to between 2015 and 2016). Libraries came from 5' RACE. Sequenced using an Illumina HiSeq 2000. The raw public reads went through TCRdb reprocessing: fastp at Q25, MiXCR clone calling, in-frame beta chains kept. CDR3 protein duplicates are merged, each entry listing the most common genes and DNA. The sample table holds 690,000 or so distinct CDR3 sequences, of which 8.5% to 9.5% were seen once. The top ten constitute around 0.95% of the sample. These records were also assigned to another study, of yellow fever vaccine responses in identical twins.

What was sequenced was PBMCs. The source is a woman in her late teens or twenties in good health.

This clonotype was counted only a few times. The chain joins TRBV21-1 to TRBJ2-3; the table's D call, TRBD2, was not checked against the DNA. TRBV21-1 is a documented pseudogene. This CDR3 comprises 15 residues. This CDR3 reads CASPVLAGFTDTQYF. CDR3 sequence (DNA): TGTGCCAGCCCCGTACTAGCGGGATTTACAGATACGCAGTATTTT.

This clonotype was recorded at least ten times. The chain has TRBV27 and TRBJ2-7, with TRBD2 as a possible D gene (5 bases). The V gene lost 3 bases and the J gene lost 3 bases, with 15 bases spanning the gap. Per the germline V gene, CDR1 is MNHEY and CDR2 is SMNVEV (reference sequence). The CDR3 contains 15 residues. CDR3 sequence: CASSLAPGLSYEQYF. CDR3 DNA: TGTGCCAGCAGTTTGGCCCCCGGACTCAGCTACGAGCAGTACTTC.

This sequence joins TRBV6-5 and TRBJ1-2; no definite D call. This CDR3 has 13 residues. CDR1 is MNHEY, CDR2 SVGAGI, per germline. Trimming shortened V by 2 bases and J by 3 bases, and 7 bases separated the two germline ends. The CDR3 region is CASSYMVDYGYTF. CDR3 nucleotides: TGTGCCAGCAGTTACATGGTGGACTATGGCTACACCTTC.

CDR3 sequence (DNA): TGTGCCAGCAGTCAGAAGATTCCCGGGATTAAGCCTAGCGGGCGGTCCTACGAGCAGTACTTC. Encoded protein: CASSQKIPGIKPSGRSYEQYF. The rearrangement joins TRBV14 to TRBJ2-7, with 8 bases matching TRBD2. CDR1 and CDR2 from the germline V gene are SGHDN and FVKESK. J gave up 1 base and V 6 bases, and 26 bases lay outside the gene matches. The length of the CDR3 is 21 residues.

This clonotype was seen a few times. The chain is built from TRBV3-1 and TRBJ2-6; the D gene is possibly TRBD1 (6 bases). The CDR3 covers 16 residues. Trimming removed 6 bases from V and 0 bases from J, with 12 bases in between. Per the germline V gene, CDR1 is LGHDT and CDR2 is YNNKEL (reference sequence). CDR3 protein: CASSRQGLSGANVLTF. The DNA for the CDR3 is TGTGCCAGCAGTCGTCAGGGGCTCTCTGGGGCCAACGTCCTGACTTTC.

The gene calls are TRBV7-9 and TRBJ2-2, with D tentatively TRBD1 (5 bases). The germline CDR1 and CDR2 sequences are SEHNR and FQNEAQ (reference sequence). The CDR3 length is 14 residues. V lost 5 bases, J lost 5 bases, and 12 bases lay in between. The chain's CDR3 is CASSAWGPTGELFF. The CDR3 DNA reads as TGTGCCAGCAGCGCCTGGGGCCCAACCGGGGAGCTGTTTTTT. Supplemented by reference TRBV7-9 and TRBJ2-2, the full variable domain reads DTGVSQNPRHKITKRGQNVTFRCDPISEHNRLYWYRQTLGQGPEFLTYFQNEAQLEKSRLLSDRFSAERPKGSFSTLEIQRTEQGDSAMYLCASSAWGPTGELFFGEGSRLTVL.

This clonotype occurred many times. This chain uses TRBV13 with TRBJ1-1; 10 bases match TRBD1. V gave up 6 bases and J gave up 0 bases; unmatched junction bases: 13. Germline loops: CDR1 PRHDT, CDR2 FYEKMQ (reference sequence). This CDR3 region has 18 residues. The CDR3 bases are TGTGCCAGCAGACGGACCTGGGGACAGGGGCGTTTGAACACTGAAGCTTTCTTT. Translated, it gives CASRRTWGQGRLNTEAFF.

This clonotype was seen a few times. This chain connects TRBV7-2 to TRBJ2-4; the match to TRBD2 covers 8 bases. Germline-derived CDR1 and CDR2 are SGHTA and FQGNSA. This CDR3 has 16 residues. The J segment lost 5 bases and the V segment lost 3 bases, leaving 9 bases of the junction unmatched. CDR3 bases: TGTGCCAGCAGCTTCCTCGGGCGGGGGGCCCAAAACATTCAGTACTTC. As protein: CASSFLGRGAQNIQYF.

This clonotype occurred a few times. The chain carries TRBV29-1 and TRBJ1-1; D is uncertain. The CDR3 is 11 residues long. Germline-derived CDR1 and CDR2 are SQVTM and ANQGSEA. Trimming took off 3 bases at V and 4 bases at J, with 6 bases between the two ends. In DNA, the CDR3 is TGCAGCGTTGATTTTTCCACTGAAGCTTTCTTT. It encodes CSVDFSTEAFF. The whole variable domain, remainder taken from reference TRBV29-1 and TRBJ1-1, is SAVISQKPSRDICQRGTSLTIQCQVDSQVTMMFWYRQQPGQSLTLIATANQGSEATYESGFVIDKFPISRPNLTFSTLTVSNMSPEDSSIYLCSVDFSTEAFFGQGTRLTVV.

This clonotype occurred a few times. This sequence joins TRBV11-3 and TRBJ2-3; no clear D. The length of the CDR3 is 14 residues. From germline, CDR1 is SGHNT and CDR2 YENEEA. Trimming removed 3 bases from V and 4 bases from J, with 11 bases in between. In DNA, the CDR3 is TGTGCCAGCAGCTTGGGCATAGCTGCAGATACGCAGTATTTT. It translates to CASSLGIAADTQYF.

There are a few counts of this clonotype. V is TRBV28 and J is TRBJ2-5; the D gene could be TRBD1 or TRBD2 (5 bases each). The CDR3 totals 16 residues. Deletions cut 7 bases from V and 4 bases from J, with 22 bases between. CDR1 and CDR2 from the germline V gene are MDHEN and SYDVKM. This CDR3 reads CASIPLGAGNGETQYF. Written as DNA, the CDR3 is TGTGCCAGCATCCCCCTCGGGGCAGGGAATGGAGAGACCCAGTACTTC.

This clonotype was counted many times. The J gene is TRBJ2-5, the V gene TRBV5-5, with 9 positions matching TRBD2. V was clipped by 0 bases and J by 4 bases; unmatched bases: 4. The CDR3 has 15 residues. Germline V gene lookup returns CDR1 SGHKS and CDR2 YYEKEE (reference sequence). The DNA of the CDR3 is TGTGCCAGCAGCTTGGTCGCGGGGGGGCGAGAGACCCAGTACTTC. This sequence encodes CASSLVAGGRETQYF.

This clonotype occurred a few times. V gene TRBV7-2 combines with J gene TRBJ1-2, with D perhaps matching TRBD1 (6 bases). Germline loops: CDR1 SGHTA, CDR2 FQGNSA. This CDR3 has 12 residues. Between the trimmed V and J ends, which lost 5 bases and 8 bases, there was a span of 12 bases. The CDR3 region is CASSHRDRGYTF. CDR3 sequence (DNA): TGTGCCAGCAGCCACAGGGATAGAGGCTACACCTTC.

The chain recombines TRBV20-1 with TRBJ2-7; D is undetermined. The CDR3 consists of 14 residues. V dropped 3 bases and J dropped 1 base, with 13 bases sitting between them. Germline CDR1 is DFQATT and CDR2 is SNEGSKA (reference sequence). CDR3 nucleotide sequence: TGCAGTGCTAGCGGAAGGACGGATTCCTACGAGCAGTACTTC. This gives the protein CSASGRTDSYEQYF.

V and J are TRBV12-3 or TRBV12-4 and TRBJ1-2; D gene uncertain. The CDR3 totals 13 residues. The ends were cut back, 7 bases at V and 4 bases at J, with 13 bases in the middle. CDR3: CASTPRGGYGYTF. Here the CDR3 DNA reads TGTGCCAGCACCCCGAGAGGAGGCTATGGCTACACCTTC.

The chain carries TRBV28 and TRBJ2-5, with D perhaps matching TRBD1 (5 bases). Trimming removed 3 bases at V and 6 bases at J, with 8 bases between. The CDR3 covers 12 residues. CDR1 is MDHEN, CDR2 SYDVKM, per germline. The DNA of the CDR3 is TGTGCCAGCAGTTTTGGGGCGAAGACCCAGTACTTC. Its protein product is CASSFGAKTQYF. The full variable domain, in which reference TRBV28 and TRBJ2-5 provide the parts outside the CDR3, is DVKVTQSSRYLVKRTGEKVFLECVQDMDHENMFWYRQDPGLGLRLIYFSYDVKMKEKGDIPEGYSVSREKKERFSLILESASTNQTSMYLCASSFGAKTQYFGPGTRLLVL.

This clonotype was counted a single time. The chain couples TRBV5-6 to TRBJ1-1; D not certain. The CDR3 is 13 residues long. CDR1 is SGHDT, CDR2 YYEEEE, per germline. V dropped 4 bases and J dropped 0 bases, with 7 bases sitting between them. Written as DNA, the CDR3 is TGTGCCAGCAGCCACGGGTTGAACACTGAAGCTTTCTTT. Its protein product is CASSHGLNTEAFF. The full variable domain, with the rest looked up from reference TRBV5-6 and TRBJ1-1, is DAGVTQSPTHLIKTRGQQVTLRCSPKSGHDTVSWYQQALGQGPQFIFQYYEEEERQRGNFPDRFSGHQFPNYSSELNVNALLLGDSALYLCASSHGLNTEAFFGQGTRLTVV.

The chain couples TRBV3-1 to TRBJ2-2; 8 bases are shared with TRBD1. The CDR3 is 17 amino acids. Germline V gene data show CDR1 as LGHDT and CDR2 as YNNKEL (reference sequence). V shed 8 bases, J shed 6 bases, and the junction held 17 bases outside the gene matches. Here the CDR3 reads CASSQERTGLKSGELFF. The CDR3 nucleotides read TGTGCCAGCTCCCAAGAGAGGACAGGGTTGAAGTCCGGGGAGCTGTTTTTT. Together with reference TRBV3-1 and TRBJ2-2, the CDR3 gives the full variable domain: DTAVSQTPKYLVTQMGNDKSIKCEQNLGHDTMYWYKQDSKKFLKIMFSYNNKELIINETVPNRFSPKSPDKAHLNLHINSLELGDSAVYFCASSQERTGLKSGELFFGEGSRLTVL.

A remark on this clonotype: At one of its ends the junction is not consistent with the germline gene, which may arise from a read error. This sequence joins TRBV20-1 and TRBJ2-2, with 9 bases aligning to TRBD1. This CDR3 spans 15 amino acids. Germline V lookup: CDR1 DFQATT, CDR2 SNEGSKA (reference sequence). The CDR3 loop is CRARKGQGGTGELFF. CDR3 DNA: TGCAGAGCTAGAAAGGGACAGGGAGGGACCGGGGAGCTGTTTTTT.

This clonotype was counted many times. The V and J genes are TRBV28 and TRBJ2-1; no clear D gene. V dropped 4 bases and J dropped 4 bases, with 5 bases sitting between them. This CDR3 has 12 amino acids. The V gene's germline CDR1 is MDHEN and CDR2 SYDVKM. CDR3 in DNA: TGTGCCAGCAGTTCACCATACAATGAGCAGTTCTTC. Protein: CASSSPYNEQFF. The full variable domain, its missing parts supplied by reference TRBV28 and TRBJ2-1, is DVKVTQSSRYLVKRTGEKVFLECVQDMDHENMFWYRQDPGLGLRLIYFSYDVKMKEKGDIPEGYSVSREKKERFSLILESASTNQTSMYLCASSSPYNEQFFGPGTRLTVL.

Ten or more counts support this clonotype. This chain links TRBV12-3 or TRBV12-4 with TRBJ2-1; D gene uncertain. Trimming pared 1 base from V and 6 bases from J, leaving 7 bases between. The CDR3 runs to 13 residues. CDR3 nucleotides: TGTGCCAGCAGTTTAGATACGAGCAATGAGCAGTTCTTC. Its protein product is CASSLDTSNEQFF.

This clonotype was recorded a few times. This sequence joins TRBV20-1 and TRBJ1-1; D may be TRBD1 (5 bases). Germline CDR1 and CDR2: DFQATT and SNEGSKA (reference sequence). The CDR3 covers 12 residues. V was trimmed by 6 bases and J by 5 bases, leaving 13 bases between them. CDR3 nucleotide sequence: TGCAGTGCACCATCGGGGGGAACTGAAGCTTTCTTT. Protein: CSAPSGGTEAFF.

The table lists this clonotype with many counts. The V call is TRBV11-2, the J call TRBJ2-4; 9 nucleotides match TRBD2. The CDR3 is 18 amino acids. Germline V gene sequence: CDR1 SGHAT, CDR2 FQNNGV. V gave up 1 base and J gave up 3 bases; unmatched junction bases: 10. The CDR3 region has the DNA TGTGCCAGCAGCTTAGGATGGTTAGCGGGAGTAGACAAAAACATTCAGTACTTC. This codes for CASSLGWLAGVDKNIQYF.

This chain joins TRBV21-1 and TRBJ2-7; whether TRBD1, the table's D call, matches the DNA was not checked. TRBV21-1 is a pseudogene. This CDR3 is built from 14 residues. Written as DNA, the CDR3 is TGTGCCAGCCCCAGGGGACAGGGGTCCTACGAGCAGTACTTC. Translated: CASPRGQGSYEQYF.

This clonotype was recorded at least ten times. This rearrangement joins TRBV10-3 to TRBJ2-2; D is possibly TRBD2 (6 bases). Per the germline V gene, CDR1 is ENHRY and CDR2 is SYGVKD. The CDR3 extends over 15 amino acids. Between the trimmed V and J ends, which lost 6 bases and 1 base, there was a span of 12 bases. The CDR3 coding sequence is TGTGCCATCAGCGCGGGACGGAAGAACACCGGGGAGCTGTTTTTT. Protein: CAISAGRKNTGELFF.

The CDR3 sequence: CASSLDTGSTEAFF. In nucleotides, the CDR3 is TGCGCCAGCAGCTTGGACACTGGAAGCACTGAAGCTTTCTTT. The chain employs TRBV5-1 and TRBJ1-1; D is unresolved. Per the germline V gene, CDR1 is SGHRS and CDR2 is YFSETQ. This CDR3 is 14 amino acids long. V lost 0 bases and J lost 4, with 10 bases in between.

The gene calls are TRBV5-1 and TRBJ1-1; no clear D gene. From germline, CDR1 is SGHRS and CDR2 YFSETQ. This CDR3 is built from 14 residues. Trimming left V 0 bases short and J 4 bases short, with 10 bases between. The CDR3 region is CASSLVVLGTEAFF. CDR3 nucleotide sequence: TGCGCCAGCAGCTTGGTCGTTTTGGGCACTGAAGCTTTCTTT. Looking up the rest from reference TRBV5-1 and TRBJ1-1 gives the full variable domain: KAGVTQTPRYLIKTRGQQVTLSCSPISGHRSVSWYQQTPGQGLQFLFEYFSETQRNKGNFPGRFSGRQFSNSRSEMNVSTLELGDSALYLCASSLVVLGTEAFFGQGTRLTVV.